This T cell receptor beta chain was documented in a study of T cell clonotyping in hematopoietic cell transplantation. Study-wide results and caveats: Pathologically expanded recipient clonotypes increased progressively from day 30 to day 180 as diversity fell.

CDR1 GTSNPN and CDR2 SVGIG come from the germline V gene (reference sequence). The CDR3 sequence is 17 residues long. J lost 7 bases, V lost 1 base, and 18 bases had no gene match. Specified time point: recipient sample about 28 days before transplant, after cytoreduction. Comments on this clone: Its target is unknown.

Only in-frame clones appear in the TCRdb table, and some are missing; sequencing was by immunoSEQ multiplex PCR. The sample lists roughly 46,000 clones, roughly 80% seen once, with approximately 5.4% in the top ten. J is TRBJ2-5 and V is TRBV30; TRBD2 matches 7 bases. This specimen consisted of peripheral blood mononuclear cells, obtained before stem cell transplant. This sequence was found in a man aged 60-69 years with myelodysplastic syndrome. Some clones in this sample may be carry-over from other donors' samples. Written as DNA, the CDR3 is TGTGCCTGGAGTGCCCGCGGGGGACTACTAGTCACACGGACCCAGTACTTC. Translating it yields CAWSARGGLLVTRTQYF.